The rows below give T cell receptor beta chains drawn from one sample of a study of T cell repertoires in cytomegalovirus infection. Each CDR3 protein gets one entry after TCRdb re-called the reads with MiXCR. The table has some 220,000 distinct CDR3 sequences, approximately 13% seen once. Sequencing input: PBMCs. These receptors all come from a human donor in good health (CMV status not recorded). Some clones in this sample may be carry-over from other donors' samples. CDR3s include the opening cysteine and the closing phenylalanine or tryptophan. D genes are given only for firm matches. Size values are once, few and many counts, or a class for expanded clones, and some rows have none.

d_gene	v_gene	abundance	j_gene	CDR3nt	CDR3aa
-	TRBV28	many	TRBJ2-3	TGTGCCAGCAGTTTAACTCTCAGCGGTCAAGATACGCAGTATTTT	CASSLTLSGQDTQYF
-	TRBV7-8	many	TRBJ2-5	TGTGCCAGCAGCTTGCGGCGGGAAGAAGAGACCCAGTACTTC	CASSLRREEETQYF
-	TRBV7-8	many	TRBJ2-7	TGTGCCAGCAGCCCACGATTTAGCTCCTACGAGCAGTACTTC	CASSPRFSSYEQYF
-	TRBV7-3	many	TRBJ2-3	TGTGCCAGCAGCTGGAGGGACCCAGATACGCAGTATTTT	CASSWRDPDTQYF
-	TRBV7-2	many	TRBJ2-7	TGTGCCAGCAGCTTAGATGCTAGCCGAAGTACCGGCCTGGGTAACTTC	CASSLDASRSTGLGNF
-	TRBV20-1	few	TRBJ2-5	TGCAGTGCTAGACTGGGCCCCCCGGTAGAGACCCAGTACTTC	CSARLGPPVETQYF
-	TRBV7-2	many	TRBJ2-7	TGTGCCAGCAGCCCTGGACCTTTCTACGAGCAGTACTTC	CASSPGPFYEQYF
-	TRBV7-9	-	TRBJ1-2	TGTGCCAGCAGCCCGGGACCCCCAGATGGCTACACCTTC	CASSPGPPDGYTF
-	TRBV7-3	-	TRBJ2-6	TGTGCCAGCAGCTTAAATCGGGACTCTGGGGCCAACGTCCTGACTTTC	CASSLNRDSGANVLTF
-	TRBV6-2/TRBV6-3	many	TRBJ1-1	TGTGCCAGCAGTTACTCGCCCGGGGGCACTGAAGCTTTCTTT	CASSYSPGGTEAFF
-	TRBV6-2/TRBV6-3	many	TRBJ2-3	TGTGCCACCAGGGAGAGTGGGGCAGATACGCAGTATTTT	CATRESGADTQYF
TRBD1	TRBV28	many	TRBJ2-5	TGTGCCAGCAGTTTTATCCCCGGGACAGGGCAGGAGACCCAGTACTTC	CASSFIPGTGQETQYF
-	TRBV7-9	few	TRBJ1-1	TGTGCCAGCAGCTTAGGGTCGGGGTTGCGGGGCACTGAAGCTTTCTTT	CASSLGSGLRGTEAFF
TRBD1	TRBV6-1	many	TRBJ2-3	TGTGCCAGCAGTGAACTACAGGGGGAAGATACGCAGTATTTT	CASSELQGEDTQYF
-	TRBV6-2/TRBV6-3	many	TRBJ2-7	TGTGCCAGCGGGAGCGGTTGGGACTACGAGCAGTACTTC	CASGSGWDYEQYF
-	TRBV28	many	TRBJ2-5	TGTGCCAGCAGTTTATGGGAGGGGGGAGAGACCCAGTACTTC	CASSLWEGGETQYF
-	TRBV6-2/TRBV6-3	few	TRBJ2-3	TGTGCCAGCAGTTCAGACGGCACAGATACGCAGTATTTT	CASSSDGTDTQYF
-	TRBV20-1	-	TRBJ1-4	TGCAGTGCTAGGGCAGGTGCAACTAATGAAAAACTGTTTTTT	CSARAGATNEKLFF
-	TRBV4-2	few	TRBJ2-2	TGTGCCAGCAGCCAAGCAGGGGGCGGGGGGCCTGACACCGGGGAGCTGTTTTTT	CASSQAGGGGPDTGELFF
-	TRBV7-7	many	TRBJ2-6	TGTGCCAGCAGCCCCGGGGCGGCCGGGGCCAACGTCCTGACTTTC	CASSPGAAGANVLTF
-	TRBV20-1	few	TRBJ2-7	TGCAGTGCCCCTGGGACTTTATACGAGCAGTACTTC	CSAPGTLYEQYF
-	TRBV4-3	-	TRBJ2-3	TGCGCCAGCAGCCTTTCCTCTGGGGGGACAGATACGCAGTATTTT	CASSLSSGGTDTQYF
-	TRBV3-1	-	TRBJ2-7	TGTGCCAGCAGCCTCGAGCCCTCTTACGAGCAGTACTTC	CASSLEPSYEQYF
-	TRBV14	-	TRBJ2-3	TGTGCCAGCAGCCATTCAGAGGGAGATACGCAGTATTTT	CASSHSEGDTQYF
TRBD1	TRBV6-2/TRBV6-3	-	TRBJ2-7	TGTGCCAGTCGACAGGGAGTAAACGAGCAGTACTTC	CASRQGVNEQYF
TRBD1	TRBV10-3	few	TRBJ2-7	TGTGCCATCGGGACAGGGACCTACGAGCAGTACTTC	CAIGTGTYEQYF
-	TRBV19	-	TRBJ1-5	TGTGCCAGTAGTACATCCTTGAATCAGCCCCAGCATTTT	CASSTSLNQPQHF
TRBD1	TRBV29-1	few	TRBJ1-4	TGCAGCGTTGCCACAGGGGGAGGTTATGAAAAACTGTTTTTT	CSVATGGGYEKLFF
TRBD1	TRBV6-2/TRBV6-3	many	TRBJ2-7	TGTGCCAGCACCAACCATGGACAGGGGTACTACGAGCAGTACTTC	CASTNHGQGYYEQYF
TRBD2	TRBV20-1	few	TRBJ2-1	TGCAGTGCTAGAGAACTAGCGGGAGGATCCTACAATGAGCAGTTCTTC	CSARELAGGSYNEQFF
-	TRBV23-1	many	TRBJ2-7	TGCGCCAGCAGTCCTACCACTCTTTACCAACTCTCCTACGAGCAGTACTTC	CASSPTTLYQLSYEQYF
-	TRBV20-1	-	TRBJ1-6	TGCAGTGCTAGAGAACCAGCGGTCTATAATTCACCCCTCCACTTT	CSAREPAVYNSPLHF
-	TRBV29-1	-	TRBJ1-2	TGCAGCGTTGGAGGAGGGGTCTATGGCTACACCTTC	CSVGGGVYGYTF
TRBD2	TRBV2	few	TRBJ2-1	TGTGCCAGCAGTGTAGCGGGAGGCTCCTACAATGAGCAGTTCTTC	CASSVAGGSYNEQFF
-	TRBV12-5	-	TRBJ2-7	TGTGCTAGTGGTTCGCTGACAGACGTCGAGCAGTACTTC	CASGSLTDVEQYF
TRBD2	TRBV25-1	few	TRBJ2-3	TGTGCCAGCCTCGGGACTAGCGGGGGAACGACAGATACGCAGTATTTT	CASLGTSGGTTDTQYF
-	TRBV25-1	few	TRBJ1-1	TGTGCCAGCAGTGCTTCCTTCGGCAGGGAGGACACTGAAGCTTTCTTT	CASSASFGREDTEAFF
-	TRBV7-2	many	TRBJ1-5	TGTGCCAGCAGCCCCACAGGGCCCCGTCAGCCCCAGCATTTT	CASSPTGPRQPQHF
-	TRBV30	few	TRBJ2-7	TGTGCCTGGGCCCGGGGTGGGTCCTACGAGCAGTACTTC	CAWARGGSYEQYF
TRBD1	TRBV19	many	TRBJ2-7	TGTGCCAGTATGGGGACAGACCACAGTTCGCAGTACTTC	CASMGTDHSSQYF
TRBD1	TRBV12-3/TRBV12-4	few	TRBJ2-1	TGTGCCAGCAACAGGGGCTATGAGCAGTTCTTC	CASNRGYEQFF
-	TRBV7-2	many	TRBJ1-5	TGTGCCAGCAGCTTAGTTGGCAATCAGCCCCAGCATTTT	CASSLVGNQPQHF